The clone carrying this TCR beta chain was detected only a few times. Its antigen is as yet unknown. PCR was performed a second time for about 7 to 11 cycles using a sample-barcoded 5' primer and a J-beta primer mix. A single record per CDR3 protein comes from TCRdb applying MiXCR to the 5' RACE reads. This sample has approximately 690,000 distinct CDR3 sequences, with roughly 43% found just once. The data are from a study of blood T cells in healthy people across ages. General study findings and limits: Age advanced and TCR beta diversity per million T cells fell, roughly linearly. PBMCs went unsorted, and a conclusive naive versus antigen-experienced comparison was therefore prevented.

CDR1 is MNHEY, CDR2 SVGAGI, per germline. V was trimmed by 7 bases and J by 6 bases, leaving 20 bases between them. The CDR3 has 15 residues. Investigators took about 10 milliliters of peripheral blood from every donor. The gene calls are TRBV6-5 and TRBJ2-3; possible D gene TRBD2, 6 bases. Specimen: blood. The sequence derives from a man older than 75 in good health. DNA of the CDR3: TGTGCCAGCATCTCCGTAGCGGTAAATGGTGATACGCAGTATTTT. This gives the protein CASISVAVNGDTQYF.